Reported below is one TCR beta chain. This entry comes from a study of control samples from healthy donors and cancer patients. The CDR3 extends over 16 amino acids. The V end was cut by 2 bases, the J end by 0 bases, with 13 bases between. Germline V gene data show CDR1 as KGHDR and CDR2 as SFDVKD. The repertoire was sequenced with immunoSEQ multiplex PCR; TCRdb's copy has only in-frame clones and lacks some. This repertoire shows roughly 39,000 clones, approximately 90% found once; its top ten account for approximately 3.8%. The sequence was obtained from a woman aged 45-65 years in good health. The sample was blood. This sequence joins TRBV24-1 and TRBJ2-7, with D possibly being TRBD2 (6 bases). The CDR3 DNA follows: TGTGCCACCAGTGATTCCCTCTCCGGGAGCTCCTACGAGCAGTACTTC. Protein: CATSDSLSGSSYEQYF.